This T cell receptor (beta chain) was profiled in a study of blood T cell repertoires in COVID-19. Study as a whole: COVID-19 samples collected from the United States, Italy and Spain covered acute and convalescent phases. The analysed material was cDNA or gDNA that came from T cells, B-cell-depleted T cells, or PBMCs.

This clone was recorded a few times. Original handling: Reference gene primers were amplified, and this amplification served to estimate nucleated cell counts. Profiling relied on immunoSEQ multiplex PCR, and the TCRdb table lists in-frame clones only, not all of them. V, J and clone size derive from that table, while D and trimming were established from the DNA sequence. The repertoire includes 65,000 to 90,000 clones, more than 75% of them detected once, and about 8.5% sits in the top ten. This CDR3 spans 15 amino acids. Germline V gene sequence: CDR1 MNHEY, CDR2 SVGEGT. V lost 0 bases and J lost 3, with 9 bases in between.

V is TRBV6-2 or TRBV6-3 and J is TRBJ1-5; the D is unclear. The TCR comes from a man aged 50-59 years with active COVID-19. Sequenced sample: peripheral blood. CDR3 protein: CASSYSAGFNQPQHF. The CDR3 DNA follows: TGTGCCAGCAGTTACTCGGCAGGCTTCAATCAGCCCCAGCATTTT.